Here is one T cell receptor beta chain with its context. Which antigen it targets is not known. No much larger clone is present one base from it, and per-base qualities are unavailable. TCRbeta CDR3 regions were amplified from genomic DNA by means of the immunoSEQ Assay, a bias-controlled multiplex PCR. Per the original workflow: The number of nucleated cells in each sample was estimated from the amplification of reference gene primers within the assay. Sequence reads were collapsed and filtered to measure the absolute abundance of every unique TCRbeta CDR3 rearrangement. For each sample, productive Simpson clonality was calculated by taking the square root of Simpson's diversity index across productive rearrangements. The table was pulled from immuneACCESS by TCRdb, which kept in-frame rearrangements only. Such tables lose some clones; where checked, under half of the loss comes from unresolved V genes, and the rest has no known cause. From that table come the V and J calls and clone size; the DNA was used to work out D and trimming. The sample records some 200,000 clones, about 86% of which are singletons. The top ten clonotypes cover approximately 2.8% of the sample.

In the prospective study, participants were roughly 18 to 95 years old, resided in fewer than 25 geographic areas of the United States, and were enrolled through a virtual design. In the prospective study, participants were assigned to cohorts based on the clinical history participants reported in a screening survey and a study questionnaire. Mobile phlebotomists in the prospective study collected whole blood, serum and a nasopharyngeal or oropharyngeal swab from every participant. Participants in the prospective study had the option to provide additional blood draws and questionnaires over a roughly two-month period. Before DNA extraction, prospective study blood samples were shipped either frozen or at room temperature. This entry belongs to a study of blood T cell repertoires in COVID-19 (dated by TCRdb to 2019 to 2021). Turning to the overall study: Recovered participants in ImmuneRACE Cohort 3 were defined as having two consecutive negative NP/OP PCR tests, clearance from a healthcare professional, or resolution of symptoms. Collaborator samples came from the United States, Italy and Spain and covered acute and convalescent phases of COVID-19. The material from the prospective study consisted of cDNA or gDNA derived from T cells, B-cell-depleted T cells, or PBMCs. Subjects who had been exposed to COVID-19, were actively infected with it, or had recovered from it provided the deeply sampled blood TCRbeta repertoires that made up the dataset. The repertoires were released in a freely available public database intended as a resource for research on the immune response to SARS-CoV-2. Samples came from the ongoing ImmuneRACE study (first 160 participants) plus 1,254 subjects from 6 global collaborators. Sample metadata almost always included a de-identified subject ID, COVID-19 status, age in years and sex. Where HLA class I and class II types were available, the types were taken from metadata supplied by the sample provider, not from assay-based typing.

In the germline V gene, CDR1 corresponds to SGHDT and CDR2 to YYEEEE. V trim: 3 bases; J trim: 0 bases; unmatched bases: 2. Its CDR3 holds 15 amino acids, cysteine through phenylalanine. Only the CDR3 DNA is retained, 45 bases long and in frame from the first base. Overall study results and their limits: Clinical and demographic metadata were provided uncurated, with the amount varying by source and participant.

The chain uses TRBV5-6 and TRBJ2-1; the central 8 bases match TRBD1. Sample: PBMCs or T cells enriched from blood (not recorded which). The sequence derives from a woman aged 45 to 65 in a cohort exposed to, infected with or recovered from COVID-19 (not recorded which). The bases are TGTGCCAGCAGCTCGACAGGGGACTCCTACAATGAGCAGTTCTTC. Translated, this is CASSSTGDSYNEQFF.